A selection of T cell receptor beta chains follows, all from one sample in a study of blood T cell repertoires in COVID-19. Profiling relied on immunoSEQ multiplex PCR, and the TCRdb table lists in-frame clones only, not all of them. The sample has 310,000 or so clones, around 88% seen once. Source material: PBMCs or T cells enriched from blood (not recorded which). The receptors originated from a woman aged 40 to 50 who had recovered from COVID-19. Each CDR3 is given with its conserved first and last residue. Fields, in order: D gene, V gene, J gene, CDR3 protein. The D gene is left open where the match is weak.

>NA|TRBV19|TRBJ1-1
CASSIGVANTEAFF
>NA|TRBV2|TRBJ1-1
CASAAQQMAEAFF
>NA|TRBV7-9|TRBJ1-2
CASSFGRAGLFSNYGYTF
>NA|TRBV14|TRBJ1-2
CASSQVPGDYGYTF
>NA|TRBV29-1|TRBJ1-1
CSVERGNTEAFF
>NA|TRBV7-9|TRBJ2-3
CASSFAANTDTQYF
>NA|TRBV9|TRBJ1-3
CASSGGRGSGNTIYF
>TRBD2|TRBV7-9|TRBJ2-3
CASQLAGGNWDTQYF
>TRBD1|TRBV5-1|TRBJ2-5
CASAPGTGAETQYF
>NA|TRBV10-3|TRBJ1-1
CAIGSSMNTEAFF
>NA|TRBV6-6|TRBJ1-1
CASRRGREGTEAFF
>NA|TRBV3-1/TRBV3-2|TRBJ1-2
CASSQERTAFRNYGYTF
>NA|TRBV21-1|TRBJ1-3
CATAARGRGNTIYF
>TRBD2|TRBV11-2|TRBJ2-7
CASSTLAGSSYEQYF
>NA|TRBV30|TRBJ2-7
CAWGRFTYEQYF
>NA|TRBV25-1|TRBJ2-1
CASSESPGSYNEQFF
>TRBD1|TRBV27|TRBJ2-3
CASSRGGPSTDTQYF
>TRBD2|TRBV14|TRBJ2-1
CASSQDRTSGRINEQFF
>NA|TRBV28|TRBJ2-3
CASSWTDTDTQYF
>NA|TRBV30|TRBJ2-5
CAWSVSGRHWGLTSKRQTQYF
>NA|TRBV5-1|TRBJ1-1
CASSLAPSGSAFF
>TRBD1|TRBV7-9|TRBJ2-1
CAPGGEPYNEQFF
>TRBD1|TRBV7-8|TRBJ1-4
CASSPPGQGTTNEKLFF
>TRBD2|TRBV10-3|TRBJ2-7
CAISDSGGASYEQYF
>TRBD2|TRBV7-3|TRBJ2-3
CASSTIAGEGDTQYF
>TRBD1|TRBV19|TRBJ1-6
CASSRWDSSPLHF
>NA|TRBV28|TRBJ1-1
CASTPGMNTEAFF
>NA|TRBV11-2|TRBJ1-1
CASSLAGGLSTEAFF
>TRBD2|TRBV3-1/TRBV3-2|TRBJ2-7
CASSQVAGAGYEQYF
>NA|TRBV28|TRBJ2-5
CASSLYSQETQYF
>NA|TRBV28|TRBJ1-2
CASRPRGQSYGYTF
>TRBD1|TRBV27|TRBJ1-2
CASSGTGARSGYTF
>NA|TRBV4-3|TRBJ2-6
CASSQDTGVLSGANVLTF
>NA|TRBV11-2|TRBJ2-1
CASSWGAYNEQFF
>TRBD2|TRBV2|TRBJ2-2
CASSEGLAGGGTGELFF
>TRBD1|TRBV27|TRBJ2-4
CASSLSTRTGETIQYF
>TRBD2|TRBV11-3|TRBJ2-1
CASSLEGGLAHSSYNEQFF
>TRBD2|TRBV4-1|TRBJ2-5
CASSQVGTRETQYF
>TRBD1|TRBV7-2|TRBJ2-1
CASRTGGTGSDEQFF
>NA|TRBV6-5|TRBJ1-2
CASSYSGAQGYGYTF
>NA|TRBV7-9|TRBJ2-7
CASSLQVSDEQYF
>NA|TRBV4-1|TRBJ2-1
CASSLRQGGSYNEQFF